These T cell receptor beta chains were read from a single sample in a study of cytomegalovirus exposure and HLA in healthy donors. Method: immunoSEQ multiplex PCR; TCRdb's copy keeps in-frame clones and lacks some. This sample yields approximately 140,000 clones, of which roughly four fifths are seen a single time; roughly 4.5% belongs to the top ten. The sequencing input was PBMCs. These receptors came from a man aged 40-55 years in good health and CMV-seropositive. CDR3s include the opening cysteine and the closing phenylalanine or tryptophan. Each record gives: V gene, clone size, D gene, J gene, CDR3 protein. The D gene is left open where the match is weak. Clone size is given for some rows only: seen once, a few or many times, or a class if the clone is expanded.

TRBV15,-,-,TRBJ1-2,CATSRVQTDINYGYTF
TRBV30,once,-,TRBJ2-3,CAWSVNRESRNTQYF
TRBV6-5,-,-,TRBJ2-7,CASHRAGGVYEQYF
TRBV7-7,-,TRBD1,TRBJ2-1,CASSQDPGDSYNEQFF
TRBV4-2,-,-,TRBJ2-1,CASSQDRPSRGWGEQFF
TRBV29-1,-,-,TRBJ1-2,CSVEDLGRGASYGYTF
TRBV7-2,few,-,TRBJ2-7,CASSLAGRPGEQYF
TRBV30,few,-,TRBJ1-3,CAWSLSVNSGNTIYF
TRBV7-9,once,TRBD1,TRBJ2-4,CASSRGQANIQYF
TRBV7-9,-,-,TRBJ2-7,CASSSLGGRYEQYF
TRBV19,-,TRBD1,TRBJ2-7,CASSRQGYSYEQYF
TRBV28,-,TRBD2,TRBJ2-7,CASSSGGSYEQYF
TRBV30,-,-,TRBJ1-3,CAWGPLSGNTIYF
TRBV15,-,TRBD1,TRBJ1-1,CATSREWTGSAFF
TRBV9,-,-,TRBJ1-2,CASSRLQGNYGYTF
TRBV18,once,TRBD1,TRBJ1-1,CASSRDRNTEAFF
TRBV11-3,-,-,TRBJ1-2,CASSLGGFVGTGNRDGYTF
TRBV29-1,-,TRBD1,TRBJ2-2,CSARGPPNTGELFF
TRBV10-3,once,-,TRBJ1-2,CAISEFTGNYGYTF
TRBV7-3,-,TRBD1,TRBJ2-3,CASSPGTGDKAQYF
TRBV7-9,-,TRBD2,TRBJ2-7,CASSLTSGTYEQYF
TRBV18,-,-,TRBJ1-1,CASSTTQFEAFF
TRBV7-9,-,-,TRBJ2-2,CASSFSAYTGELFF
TRBV6-5,-,-,TRBJ1-6,CASSLLRTDNSPLHF
TRBV15,-,TRBD1,TRBJ2-5,CATSRGGQGPQETQYF
TRBV18,-,TRBD1,TRBJ1-1,CASSPPGQGGWNTEAFF
TRBV11-1,few,TRBD2,TRBJ2-7,CASRPGLAGGLYEQYF
TRBV7-9,-,-,TRBJ1-1,CASSLRQTEAFF
TRBV9,few,-,TRBJ2-7,CASSVGDGGTYEQYF
TRBV7-9,few,TRBD1,TRBJ1-5,CASSLVTGVNQPQHF
TRBV5-1,-,-,TRBJ2-3,CASSSTFLRGSTDTQYF
TRBV13,-,TRBD2,TRBJ2-1,CASRIIAGGSYNEQFF
TRBV9,once,-,TRBJ2-5,CASSAGYGAQYF
TRBV11-3,-,-,TRBJ2-7,CASSLDNRERQYF
TRBV10-3,-,TRBD2,TRBJ2-5,CAISELWEGRQETQYF
TRBV7-9,-,TRBD1,TRBJ1-2,CSSSFLGQAPSYTF
TRBV5-8,-,TRBD1,TRBJ1-1,CASSSGQGFRVTEAFF
TRBV9,-,-,TRBJ2-3,CASGGLSTDTQYF
TRBV7-2,-,-,TRBJ1-6,CASSSWAGVAPLHF
TRBV27,-,TRBD1,TRBJ2-1,CASSSETGGRYNEQFF
TRBV30,-,TRBD1,TRBJ1-2,CAWSGTGLNYGYTF
TRBV9,once,TRBD2,TRBJ2-7,CASSNRDYDEQYF
TRBV18,-,TRBD2,TRBJ2-3,CASSPYSGGGPDTQYF
TRBV5-1,few,-,TRBJ2-2,CASSLEGAHTGELFF
TRBV27,-,-,TRBJ2-1,CASSSPRVGNEQFF
TRBV5-4,-,-,TRBJ1-4,CASSSGGGQPNEKLFF
TRBV4-1,-,-,TRBJ1-6,CASSQPRGDPNSPLHF
TRBV9,-,-,TRBJ1-2,CASSGQGNGYTF
TRBV11-3,-,TRBD1,TRBJ2-1,CASSRDRANEQFF
TRBV7-7,-,-,TRBJ2-7,CASSLEWGEYYEQYF
TRBV6-1,-,TRBD1,TRBJ2-1,CASSRQGDPYNEQFF
TRBV6-5,-,-,TRBJ1-2,CASRPQVLHGYTF
TRBV7-3,-,TRBD2,TRBJ2-3,CASSRGLAGSTDTQYF
TRBV29-1,-,-,TRBJ2-3,CSAQPPASGRDTQYF
TRBV6-6,few,TRBD2,TRBJ2-7,CASRLAGRGPYEQYF